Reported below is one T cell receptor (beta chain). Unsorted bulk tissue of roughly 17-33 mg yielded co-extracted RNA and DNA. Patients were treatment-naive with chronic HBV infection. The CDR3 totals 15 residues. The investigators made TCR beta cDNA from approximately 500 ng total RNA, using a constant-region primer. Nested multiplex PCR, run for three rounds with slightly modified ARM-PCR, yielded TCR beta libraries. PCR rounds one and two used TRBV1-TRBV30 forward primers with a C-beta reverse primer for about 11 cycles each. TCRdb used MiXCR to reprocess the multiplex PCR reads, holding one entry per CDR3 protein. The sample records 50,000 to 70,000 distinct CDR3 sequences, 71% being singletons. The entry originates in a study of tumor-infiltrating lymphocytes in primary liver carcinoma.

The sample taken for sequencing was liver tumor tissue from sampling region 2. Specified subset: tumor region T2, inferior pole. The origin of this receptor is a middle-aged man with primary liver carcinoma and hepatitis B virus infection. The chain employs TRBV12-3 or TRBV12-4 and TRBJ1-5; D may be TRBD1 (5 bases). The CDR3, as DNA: TGTGTCAACACACGGGGCACTGCAATAAATCAGCCCCAGCATTTT. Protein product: CVNTRGTAINQPQHF.